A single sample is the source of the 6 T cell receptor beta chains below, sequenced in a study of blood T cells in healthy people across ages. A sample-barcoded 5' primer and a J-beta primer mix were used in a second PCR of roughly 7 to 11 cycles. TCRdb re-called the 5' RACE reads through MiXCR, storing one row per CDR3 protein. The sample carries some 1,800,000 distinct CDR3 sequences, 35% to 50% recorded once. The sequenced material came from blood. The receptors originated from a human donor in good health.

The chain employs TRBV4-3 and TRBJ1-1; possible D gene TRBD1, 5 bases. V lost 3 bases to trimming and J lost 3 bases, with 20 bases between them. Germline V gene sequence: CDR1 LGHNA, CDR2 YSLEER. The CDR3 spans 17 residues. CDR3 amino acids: CASSHTGGGTGYTEAFF. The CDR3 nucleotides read TGCGCCAGCAGCCACACCGGCGGAGGGACCGGCTACACTGAAGCTTTCTTT.

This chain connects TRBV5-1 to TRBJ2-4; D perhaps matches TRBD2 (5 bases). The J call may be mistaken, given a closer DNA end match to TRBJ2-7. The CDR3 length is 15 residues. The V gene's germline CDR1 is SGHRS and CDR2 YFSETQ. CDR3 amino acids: CASSPFSGVEDEQYF. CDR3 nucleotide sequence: TGCGCCAGCAGCCCGTTTTCCGGGGTGGAAGACGAGCAGTACTTC.

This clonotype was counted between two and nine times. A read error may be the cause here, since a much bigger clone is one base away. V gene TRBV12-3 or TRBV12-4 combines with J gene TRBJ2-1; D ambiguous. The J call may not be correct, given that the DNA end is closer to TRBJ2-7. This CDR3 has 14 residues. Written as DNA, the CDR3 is TGTGCCAGCAGTTTAGGGCAGGCCTACAATGAGCAGTACTTC. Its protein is CASSLGQAYNEQYF.

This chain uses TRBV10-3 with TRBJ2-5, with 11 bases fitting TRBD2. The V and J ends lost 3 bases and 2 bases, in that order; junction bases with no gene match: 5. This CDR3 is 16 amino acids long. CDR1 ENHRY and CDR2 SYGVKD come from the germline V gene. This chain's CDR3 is CAISDNSGGGQETQYF. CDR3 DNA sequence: TGTGCCATCAGTGACAATAGCGGGGGGGGTCAAGAGACCCAGTACTTC.

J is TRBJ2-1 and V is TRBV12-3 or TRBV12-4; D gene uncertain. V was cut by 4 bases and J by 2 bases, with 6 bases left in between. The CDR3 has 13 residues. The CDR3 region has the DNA TGTGCCAGCAGTTGGGTTACCTACAATGAGCAGTTCTTC. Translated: CASSWVTYNEQFF.

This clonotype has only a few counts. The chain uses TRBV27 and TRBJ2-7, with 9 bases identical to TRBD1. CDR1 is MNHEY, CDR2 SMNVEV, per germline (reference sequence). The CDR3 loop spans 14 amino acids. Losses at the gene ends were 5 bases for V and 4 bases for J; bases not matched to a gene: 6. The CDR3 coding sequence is TGTGCCAGCAGTGAGGGACAGGGAGTTTACGAGCAGTACTTC. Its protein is CASSEGQGVYEQYF.